These T cell receptor beta chains were read from a single sample in a study of monozygotic twins with inflammatory bowel disease. Reanalyzing the 5' RACE reads, TCRdb keeps one entry per CDR3 protein, without DNA. This table lists 150,000 to 200,000 distinct CDR3 sequences. Sequenced sample: blood. The receptors were sampled from a human donor with ulcerative colitis or Crohn's disease, or a healthy co-twin of an affected twin (not recorded which). The CDR3 runs from the conserved cysteine through the conserved F or W.

>TRBJ1-5|TRBV24-1
CATSAGQLSNQPQHF
>TRBJ2-1|TRBV20-1
CSAQTSGRVSSGEQFF
>TRBJ2-7|TRBV20-1
CSATPPRPHEQYF
>TRBJ2-3|TRBV29-1
CSVDMGRGSDTQYF
>TRBJ2-7|TRBV29-1
CSVDWGNEQYF
>TRBJ1-2|TRBV7-8
CASSLNRGGYTF
>TRBJ2-5|TRBV11-2
CASSLEWETQYF
>TRBJ2-7|TRBV25-1
CASSDKSYEQYF
>TRBJ2-1|TRBV20-1
CSATRLGRNEQFF
>TRBJ1-4|TRBV6-1
CASSRHRVMSEKLFF
>TRBJ2-7|TRBV4-1
CASSQHDGEQYF
>TRBJ1-1|TRBV5-5
CVSSRGTGTEAFF
>TRBJ2-1|TRBV19
CASSMGQIDEQFF
>TRBJ2-5|TRBV15
CATSRDRSDGETQYF
>TRBJ1-1|TRBV7-9
CASSLDPAGAFF
>TRBJ2-2|TRBV3-1
CATTKEPGTGGITGELFF
>TRBJ2-7|TRBV12-3/TRBV12-4
CASSLALRVSSDPYEQYF
>TRBJ2-7|TRBV5-8
CASSFIREQYF
>TRBJ2-6|TRBV4-2
CASSQDGGRATGANVLTF
>TRBJ2-5|TRBV5-1
CASHPGQDPRETQYF
>TRBJ2-5|TRBV5-6
CASSFGQGETQYF
>TRBJ2-1|TRBV3-1
CASSRGAGGTFF
>TRBJ2-5|TRBV7-9
CASSLGSGGREETQYF
>TRBJ2-5|TRBV7-3
CASSPLAGIQETQYF
>TRBJ2-5|TRBV9
CASSAVGDRRGTQYF
>TRBJ2-7|TRBV12-3/TRBV12-4
CASSYRDAYEQYF
>TRBJ1-6|TRBV12-3/TRBV12-4
CASSSTEGQHNSPLHF
>TRBJ2-1|TRBV5-4
CASGTGGIDEQFF
>TRBJ1-1|TRBV11-3
CASSYHRDTEAFF
>TRBJ2-7|TRBV27
CASSLSDGTYEQYF
>TRBJ2-4|TRBV24-1
CATSDLTGLYF
>TRBJ2-7|TRBV3-1
CASSQESLAVYEQYF
>TRBJ1-5|TRBV29-1
CSVRDAAREPQHF
>TRBJ2-1|TRBV6-2/TRBV6-3
CASSYSWQGARMSYNEQFF
>TRBJ2-1|TRBV20-1
CSARKRLAVAYNEQFF
>TRBJ2-3|TRBV5-6
CASTSLAESTDTQYF
>TRBJ2-7|TRBV5-1
CASSADNDRGDEQYF
>TRBJ2-3|TRBV5-5
CASSLRYGDTNTQYF
>TRBJ2-4|TRBV7-2
CASSLVGGLLAKNIQYF
>TRBJ2-3|TRBV24-1
CATSYLPFLDGSTDTQYF
>TRBJ1-4|TRBV20-1
CSARLTGHEKLFF
>TRBJ2-1|TRBV30
CAWTPLGGLSSYNEQFF
>TRBJ2-5|TRBV5-1
CASSLGGTGETQYF
>TRBJ2-3|TRBV24-1
CATSDFSREFEDTQYF
>TRBJ2-5|TRBV7-2
CASSLGHKETQYF
>TRBJ2-3|TRBV29-1
CSDHSGESRHTQYF
>TRBJ1-5|TRBV12-3/TRBV12-4
CASRWDSHTSNQPQHF
>TRBJ1-2|TRBV5-1
CASSTGQGIYGYTF
>TRBJ2-1|TRBV28
CASSLYGRPKSYNEQFF
>TRBJ2-5|TRBV29-1
CSVSDRAQETQYF
>TRBJ2-1|TRBV29-1
CSVPGLAAHNEQFF
>TRBJ2-1|TRBV7-9
CASSSTGDNEQFF
>TRBJ2-7|TRBV29-1
CSVQDRRGYEQYF
>TRBJ2-7|TRBV20-1
CSARDRSTGVSYEQYF
>TRBJ2-1|TRBV20-1
CSARNEGTSGRYEQFF
>TRBJ2-2|TRBV5-1
CASSSDRKTGELFF
>TRBJ2-7|TRBV29-1
CSVDVGPYEQYF
>TRBJ2-7|TRBV7-8
CASSLGAGGAYEQYF
>TRBJ2-1|TRBV28
CASRSGIAYNEQFF